This T cell receptor beta chain was observed in a study of T cell changes during pregnancy in multiple sclerosis. Some clones are missing from TCRdb's copy, which holds only in-frame ones; the method was immunoSEQ multiplex PCR. The sample records approximately 44,000 clones, approximately 92% being singletons. The source is a female donor with multiple sclerosis, enrolled in a pregnancy study. Sample: CD4+ T cells from peripheral blood mononuclear cells, taken in the first trimester of pregnancy.

CDR3 DNA: TGTGCCTGGAGTGTACACACAGGGACCTACGAGCAGTACTTC. Its translation is CAWSVHTGTYEQYF. The chain has TRBV30 and TRBJ2-7; tentatively, D is TRBD1 (6 bases). Deletions cut 0 bases from V and 2 bases from J, with 11 bases between. From germline, CDR1 is GTSNPN and CDR2 SVGIG (reference sequence). This CDR3 has 14 amino acids.